The entry below gives a single TCR beta chain sequence along with its context. The data were taken from a study of human T cells and chemical hapten exposure. TCRdb re-called the 5' RACE reads with MiXCR, one entry per CDR3 protein. The data show under 150,000 distinct CDR3 sequences, with around 20% seen just once and approximately 2.8% held by the top ten. CDR3 length equals 16 residues. Trimming took 7 bases from V and 8 from J, leaving 26 bases between them. The germline V gene has CDR1 MNHEY and CDR2 SVGAGI. Unfractionated whole blood served as the source for total RNA extraction. The chain carries TRBV6-5 and TRBJ1-2; D is possibly TRBD1 (6 bases). This TCR was sampled from a human donor in good health. The CDR3 reads CASKKLRRQARGGYTF. For the CDR3, the DNA is TGTGCCAGCAAAAAGTTACGACGACAGGCGAGGGGCGGCTACACCTTC.